Each of the 14 T cell receptor beta chains below was sequenced from the same sample in a study of long-term antiretroviral therapy in people with HIV. The assay, immunoSEQ v3.0, was run at survey level. Libraries were prepared by immunoSEQ multiplex PCR; TCRdb keeps only in-frame clonotypes and omits some of them. The sample consists of about 33,000 clones, roughly 96% of them appearing once. The material sequenced was unsorted PBMCs, taken 6.6 years after starting antiretroviral therapy. The receptors originated from a man aged 25-40 years with HIV.

The chain carries TRBV12-5 and TRBJ2-3; D gene uncertain. This CDR3 region has 11 residues. The V gene's germline CDR1 is LGHNT and CDR2 FRNRAP. V shed 6 bases and J shed 5 bases, with 6 bases lying between them. CDR3 amino acids: CASGVQDTQYF. CDR3 sequence (DNA): TGTGCTAGTGGGGTTCAAGATACGCAGTATTTT.

The chain employs TRBV6-5 and TRBJ2-2, with D perhaps being TRBD1 or TRBD2 (5 bases each). The germline V and J ends were trimmed by 2 bases and 8 bases, with 15 bases remaining between them. The CDR3 is made up of 15 amino acids. Germline CDR1 and CDR2: MNHEY and SVGAGI. In nucleotides, the CDR3 is TGTGCCAGCAGTTACGAGGGGCAGAGTGTGGGGGAGCTGTTTTTT. As protein: CASSYEGQSVGELFF.

Only one count was recorded for this clone. The gene calls are TRBV7-9 and TRBJ2-3, with 7 bases identical to TRBD2. CDR3 size: 17 residues. J was trimmed by 6 bases and V by 5 bases; bases with no gene match: 17. Germline CDR1 and CDR2: SEHNR and FQNEAQ (reference sequence). CDR3 region: CASSPPLGRAGGDTQYF. In DNA form, the CDR3 reads TGTGCCAGCAGCCCCCCCCTAGGGAGGGCCGGGGGGGATACGCAGTATTTT.

This clone was detected once. The V gene is TRBV27, the J gene TRBJ2-3; D is undetermined. This CDR3 spans 16 amino acids. The V end lost 3 bases, the J end lost 3 bases, and 16 bases lay between the germline ends. Germline V gives CDR1 MNHEY, CDR2 SMNVEV (reference sequence). DNA for the CDR3: TGTGCCAGCAGTTTTGGTGGGCGCGGATGGACAGATACGCAGTATTTT. It translates to CASSFGGRGWTDTQYF.

The CDR3 reads CATRRESYGYTF. The DNA for the CDR3 is TGTGCCACCAGACGAGAAAGCTATGGCTACACCTTC. The V gene is TRBV10-3, the J gene TRBJ1-2; no reliable D call. V was shortened by 10 bases and J by 4 bases, with 13 bases between the two germline ends. Germline loops: CDR1 ENHRY, CDR2 SYGVKD. The CDR3 spans 12 residues.

This clone was counted between two and nine times. The rearrangement joins TRBV27 to TRBJ1-5, with 7 bases identical to TRBD1. The CDR3 sequence is 15 residues long. Germline V lookup: CDR1 MNHEY, CDR2 SMNVEV (reference sequence). V was clipped by 2 bases and J by 5 bases; unmatched bases: 6. This CDR3 reads CASSLVTGQDQPQHF. CDR3 sequence (DNA): TGTGCCAGCAGTTTAGTGACAGGGCAAGATCAGCCCCAGCATTTT.

The gene calls are TRBV19 and TRBJ2-2, with D tentatively TRBD1 or TRBD2 (5 bases each). CDR3 size: 13 residues. Germline-derived CDR1 and CDR2 are LNHDA and SQIVND (reference sequence). Trimming cost V 9 bases and J 5 bases, with 13 bases left between them. DNA of the CDR3: TGTGCCAGCCTCAACAGGAGGACCGGGGAGCTGTTTTTT. Amino acids: CASLNRRTGELFF.

The gene calls are TRBV7-6 and TRBJ2-4; unclear D gene. The germline gives CDR1 SGHVS, CDR2 FNYEAQ. This CDR3 region has 17 residues. Trimming took 5 bases from V and 1 from J, leaving 18 bases between them. This CDR3 is CASSLGSTVGAKNIQYF. CDR3 DNA: TGTGCCAGCAGCCTAGGGTCTACCGTCGGGGCCAAAAACATTCAGTACTTC.

V usage is TRBV6-6 and J usage is TRBJ1-2, with a possible D match to TRBD1 (5 bases). The CDR3 spans 13 residues. The germline V gene encodes CDR1 MNHNY and CDR2 SVGAGI (reference sequence). The ends were cut back, 7 bases at V and 4 bases at J, with 13 bases in the middle. The CDR3 region has the DNA TGTGCCAGCAATCTATCCGGGGCCTATGGCTACACCTTC. It is translated as CASNLSGAYGYTF.

The gene calls are TRBV6-5 and TRBJ2-1; the D is unclear. The CDR3 spans 15 residues. The V end lost 1 base, the J end lost 7 bases, and 14 bases lay between the germline ends. The germline V gene encodes CDR1 MNHEY and CDR2 SVGAGI. This CDR3 is CASSYLGRIPNEQFF. CDR3 in DNA: TGTGCCAGCAGTTACTTAGGACGAATTCCGAATGAGCAGTTCTTC.

This clone was observed a few times. The genes are TRBV5-1 and TRBJ1-2, with D hard to call. CDR3 size: 13 residues. V lost 2 bases and J 6 bases, leaving 11 bases between the germline ends. Germline V gene data show CDR1 as SGHRS and CDR2 as YFSETQ. CDR3 DNA sequence: TGCGCCAGCAGCTTTAGGGCGGGCCATGGCTACACCTTC. Protein sequence: CASSFRAGHGYTF.

J is TRBJ1-1 and V is TRBV27; tentatively, D is TRBD1 (5 bases). Germline V CDR1 and CDR2: MNHEY, SMNVEV (reference sequence). CDR3 length: 14 residues. V was trimmed by 7 bases and J by 1 base, leaving 13 bases between them. CDR3 residues: CASKFSTANTEAFF. The DNA for the CDR3 is TGTGCCAGCAAATTTTCGACAGCGAACACTGAAGCTTTCTTT.

This rearrangement joins TRBV7-8 to TRBJ1-1; D remains unclear. Germline values: CDR1 SGHVS, CDR2 FQNEAQ. V shed 2 bases and J shed 5 bases, with 9 bases lying between them. The CDR3 consists of 13 residues. The chain's CDR3 is CASSLMAGTEAFF. The DNA of the CDR3 is TGTGCCAGCAGCTTAATGGCGGGAACTGAAGCTTTCTTT.

The genes are TRBV9 and TRBJ2-5; 7 bases are a match to TRBD1. There are 15 residues in the CDR3. Germline V gives CDR1 SGDLS, CDR2 YYNGEE. V was pared by 2 bases and J by 1 base, with 5 bases of the junction left unmatched. The chain's CDR3 is CASSVRTGVQETQYF. The CDR3 bases are TGTGCCAGCAGCGTTCGTACAGGGGTCCAAGAGACCCAGTACTTC.